One and the same sample provided the 24 T cell receptor beta chains below, sequenced in a study of graft-versus-host responses after intestinal transplantation. TCRdb keeps only in-frame clones here, not all; method: immunoSEQ multiplex PCR. The table shows tens of thousands of clones, with about 91% occurring only once. These TCRs' antigens remain unknown. Source: unstimulated CD8+ T cells sorted from spleen or lymph node cells, taken before intestinal transplant. The receptors here all came from a human donor who received an intestinal transplant.

The gene calls are TRBV10-3 and TRBJ1-2; D perhaps matches TRBD1 (5 bases). Germline assignment: CDR1 ENHRY and CDR2 SYGVKD. The CDR3 contains 14 residues. V lost 0 bases, J lost 2 bases, and 7 bases lay in between. DNA for the CDR3: TGTGCCATCAGTGAGTCAGGGGCGAACTATGGCTACACCTTC. It translates to CAISESGANYGYTF.

J is TRBJ2-3 and V is TRBV9, with D unresolved. Germline V CDR1 and CDR2: SGDLS, YYNGEE. The CDR3 is 14 amino acids. Trimming removed 3 bases from V and 4 bases from J, with 12 bases in between. The CDR3 here is CASSAFSGPDTQYF. For the CDR3, the DNA is TGTGCCAGCAGCGCCTTCTCGGGTCCAGATACGCAGTATTTT. Combining the CDR3 with reference TRBV9 and TRBJ2-3 gives the whole variable domain DSGVTQTPKHLITATGQRVTLRCSPRSGDLSVYWYQQSLDQGLQFLIQYYNGEERAKGNILERFSAQQFPDLHSELNLSSLELGDSALYFCASSAFSGPDTQYFGPGTRLTVL.

The J gene is TRBJ1-2, the V gene TRBV6-5, with TRBD1 identical over 9 bases. The trim removed 4 bases at V and 8 bases at J, leaving 11 bases unmatched. Looked up from germline, CDR1 is MNHEY and CDR2 is SVGAGI. The CDR3 is 15 residues long. As DNA, the CDR3 is TGTGCCAGCAGTTCGATACAGGGGGCCCCTTTCGGCTACACCTTC. This codes for CASSSIQGAPFGYTF.

J is TRBJ1-4 and V is TRBV7-6, with 8 bases that match TRBD1. This CDR3 spans 15 amino acids. Germline-derived CDR1 and CDR2 are SGHVS and FNYEAQ. The J segment lost 2 bases and the V segment lost 5 bases, leaving 4 bases of the junction unmatched. CDR3 in amino acids: CASSLRQGTNEKLFF. CDR3 DNA: TGTGCCAGCAGCCTAAGACAGGGGACTAATGAAAAACTGTTTTTT.

There are a few counts of this clone. The rearrangement joins TRBV29-1 to TRBJ1-2; tentatively, D is TRBD1 (6 bases). The V end lost 4 bases, the J end lost 6 bases, and 15 bases lay between the germline ends. Germline values: CDR1 SQVTM, CDR2 ANQGSEA. The CDR3 spans 13 residues. CDR3 protein: CSVGGGAIDGYTF. In DNA, the CDR3 is TGCAGCGTTGGGGGGGGCGCGATTGATGGCTACACCTTC. The whole variable domain, filled in from reference TRBV29-1 and TRBJ1-2, reads SAVISQKPSRDICQRGTSLTIQCQVDSQVTMMFWYRQQPGQSLTLIATANQGSEATYESGFVIDKFPISRPNLTFSTLTVSNMSPEDSSIYLCSVGGGAIDGYTFGSGTRLTVV.

The genes are TRBV29-1 and TRBJ2-5, with TRBD1 identical over 9 bases. The germline V gene encodes CDR1 SQVTM and CDR2 ANQGSEA. The J segment lost 5 bases and the V segment lost 6 bases, leaving 7 bases of the junction unmatched. The CDR3 consists of 13 residues. The DNA for the CDR3 is TGCAGCGTAGGGGACAGGGTATTGGAGACCCAGTACTTC. Residues: CSVGDRVLETQYF.

The chain joins TRBV6-1 to TRBJ2-5, with 8 bases lining up with TRBD2. The J call may be in error: the DNA end matches TRBJ2-7 better. Germline values: CDR1 MNHNS, CDR2 SASEGT. The CDR3 is made up of 15 amino acids. In DNA, the CDR3 is TGTGCCAGCGGCCTTGGCGGGAGGCCAACCTACGAGCAGTACTTC. Translation gives CASGLGGRPTYEQYF.

J is TRBJ1-1 and V is TRBV19; D is perhaps TRBD1 (6 bases). Germline V gene data show CDR1 as LNHDA and CDR2 as SQIVND (reference sequence). The CDR3 consists of 13 residues. V shed 5 bases and J shed 1 base, with 8 bases lying between them. The CDR3 is CASSPQGNTEAFF. CDR3 sequence (DNA): TGTGCCAGTAGTCCACAGGGGAACACTGAAGCTTTCTTT.

The CDR3 DNA is TGCGCCAGCAGCCCTCGGGACAGGTTGGAGGAAAAACTGTTTTTT. It translates to CASSPRDRLEEKLFF. The gene calls are TRBV4-1 and TRBJ1-4; 8 nucleotides line up with TRBD1. The junction had 9 bases not matched to a gene; V was cut back by 4 bases and J by 8 bases. Germline V gene lookup returns CDR1 MGHRA and CDR2 YSYEKL. The length of the CDR3 is 15 residues.

The gene calls are TRBV4-1 and TRBJ2-5; the D gene is possibly TRBD1 (5 bases). V lost 4 bases to trimming and J lost 2 bases, with 14 bases between them. This CDR3 contains 15 residues. CDR1 and CDR2 from the germline V gene are MGHRA and YSYEKL. CDR3: CASSPTPGAQETQYF. CDR3 DNA: TGCGCCAGCAGCCCTACCCCTGGGGCGCAAGAGACCCAGTACTTC.

The chain couples TRBV5-4 to TRBJ2-7, with 10 positions matching TRBD1. The V and J ends lost 2 bases and 6 bases, in that order; junction bases with no gene match: 5. Per the germline V gene, CDR1 is SGHNT and CDR2 is YYREEE (reference sequence). The CDR3 length is 14 residues. CDR3 sequence reads: CASSFRDRGAEQYF. The CDR3 DNA sequence: TGTGCCAGCAGCTTCCGGGACAGGGGAGCCGAGCAGTACTTC.

This clone was observed a few times. V gene TRBV6-6 combines with J gene TRBJ2-7; 8 bases match TRBD1. The ends lost 2 bases at V and 2 bases at J; junction bases unmatched: 2. CDR1 is MNHNY, CDR2 SVGAGI, per germline (reference sequence). This CDR3 spans 14 amino acids. The CDR3 loop is CASSYQQGAYEQYF. The CDR3 DNA reads as TGTGCCAGCAGTTACCAACAGGGGGCCTACGAGCAGTACTTC.

The rearrangement links TRBV27 to TRBJ1-2; D is undetermined. The germline CDR1 and CDR2 sequences are MNHEY and SMNVEV (reference sequence). The CDR3 extends over 12 amino acids. V gave up 2 bases and J gave up 13 bases, with 14 bases separating them. The DNA of the CDR3 is TGTGCCAGCAGTTTACCCCTTGGAGAGCTCACCTTC. Residues: CASSLPLGELTF.

The J gene is TRBJ2-7, the V gene TRBV30; a possible D gene is TRBD2 (6 bases). V lost 1 base and J lost 5, with 15 bases in between. Germline lookup yields CDR1 GTSNPN and CDR2 SVGIG (reference sequence). The CDR3 spans 14 residues. Here the CDR3 reads CAWSGPRDFDEQYF. In DNA form, the CDR3 reads TGTGCCTGGAGTGGTCCCCGGGACTTCGACGAGCAGTACTTC.

This chain joins TRBV7-9 and TRBJ1-5, with D unclear. The CDR3 spans 14 residues. The V gene lost 4 bases and the J gene lost 6 bases, with 13 bases spanning the gap. Germline V lookup: CDR1 SEHNR, CDR2 FQNEAQ (reference sequence). The CDR3 nucleotides are TGTGCCAGCAGCTACTCCGACACCTTTCAGCCCCAGCATTTT. This codes for CASSYSDTFQPQHF.

The chain links TRBV5-1 to TRBJ1-1; D call uncertain. This CDR3 region has 12 residues. Trimming removed 4 bases at V and 4 bases at J, with 8 bases between. Germline V gene lookup returns CDR1 SGHRS and CDR2 YFSETQ. The CDR3 here is CASSPSSTEAFF. CDR3 coding DNA: TGCGCCAGCAGCCCCTCCAGCACTGAAGCTTTCTTT.

V and J are TRBV19 and TRBJ1-1; D perhaps matches TRBD1 (5 bases). The CDR3 extends over 15 amino acids. With 2 bases removed from V and 5 bases from J, the gap between germline ends came to 15 bases. Looked up from germline, CDR1 is LNHDA and CDR2 is SQIVND (reference sequence). CDR3 DNA sequence: TGTGCCAGTAGTATATCGGCAGGGATGAGGACTGAAGCTTTCTTT. This translates into CASSISAGMRTEAFF.

The rearrangement links TRBV28 to TRBJ2-1; no firm D call. This CDR3 comprises 16 residues. CDR1 and CDR2 from the germline V gene are MDHEN and SYDVKM. V was clipped by 6 bases and J by 1 base, with 16 bases between them. The CDR3 is CASSHRSSFSYNEQFF. CDR3 nucleotides: TGTGCCAGCAGCCATAGAAGCTCTTTTTCCTACAATGAGCAGTTCTTC.

The count of this clone is one. At the DNA level, this CDR3 is encoded by other sequences in the same sample as well. The J gene is TRBJ2-7, the V gene TRBV6-1; D is perhaps TRBD1 (6 bases). CDR1 MNHNS and CDR2 SASEGT come from the germline V gene. V lost 4 bases to trimming and J lost 2 bases, with 9 bases between them. This CDR3 is built from 13 residues. The CDR3 DNA sequence: TGTGCCAGCAGTGCCAGGGGCCCCTACGAGCAGTACTTC. It is translated as CASSARGPYEQYF.

Only a few counts were recorded for this clone. The chain carries TRBV29-1 and TRBJ1-4; D may be TRBD1 (5 bases). V lost 4 bases to trimming and J lost 6 bases, with 15 bases between them. Germline V gene sequence: CDR1 SQVTM, CDR2 ANQGSEA. The CDR3 runs 14 residues. Here the CDR3 reads CSVVTDRLDEKLFF. DNA of the CDR3: TGCAGCGTTGTTACCGACAGACTCGATGAAAAACTGTTTTTT.

This chain links TRBV18 with TRBJ2-3; perhaps TRBD1 as D (5 bases). Germline CDR1 and CDR2: KGHSH and LQKENI. This CDR3 spans 13 amino acids. V lost 3 bases to trimming and J lost 3 bases, with 7 bases between them. This CDR3 is CASSPTVTDTQYF. CDR3 in DNA: TGTGCCAGCTCACCGACAGTTACAGATACGCAGTATTTT.

This chain links TRBV10-2 with TRBJ2-7; the match to TRBD2 covers 8 bases. The CDR3 has 16 residues. From germline, CDR1 is WSHSY and CDR2 SAAADI. V trimming: 0 bases; J trimming: 5 bases; junction bases outside the gene matches: 9. The CDR3: CASSESGSGSGNEQYF. CDR3 sequence (DNA): TGCGCCAGCAGTGAGTCAGGGAGCGGGAGCGGCAACGAGCAGTACTTC.

This chain connects TRBV5-8 to TRBJ2-7; no clear D gene. CDR3 length: 17 amino acids. Trimming removed 0 bases from V and 0 bases from J, with 16 bases in between. In germline, CDR1 is SGHTS, CDR2 YDEGEE. CDR3 sequence (DNA): TGTGCCAGCAGCTTGGATCATAGATTCCCCTTCTCCTACGAGCAGTACTTC. Protein product: CASSLDHRFPFSYEQYF.

A few counts support this clone. V gene TRBV29-1 combines with J gene TRBJ2-7; 8 nucleotides align to TRBD1. The germline V gene has CDR1 SQVTM and CDR2 ANQGSEA. The CDR3 covers 12 residues. V gave up 7 bases and J gave up 3 bases; unmatched junction bases: 5. In nucleotides, the CDR3 is TGCAGCGCGACAGGGGTAAGCTACGAGCAGTACTTC. It is translated as CSATGVSYEQYF.